Included here is one T cell receptor (beta chain) sequence, with context. The antigen is not known. This entry belongs to a study of T cell responses to AZD1222 COVID-19 vaccine. Study context: Both about-4-week and about-12-week second-dose recipients were combined. Study-level points and caveats: Clonal diversity was possibly underestimated, and white British individuals and females predominated among donors.

The protocol was immunoSEQ multiplex PCR, while the TCRdb copy is restricted to in-frame clones and leaves out a portion. The sample carries 65,000 to 80,000 clones, about 88% recorded once. The source of this sequence is an adult in good health. The sample was peripheral blood, taken on day 0 of AZD1222 vaccination.

The CDR3 protein is CASSPIRGGTQETQYF. The CDR3 bases are TGTGCCAGCAGCCCAATTAGAGGGGGGACTCAAGAGACCCAGTACTTC. V gene TRBV3-1 (or the pseudogene TRBV3-2) combines with J gene TRBJ2-5; D tentatively fits TRBD1 or TRBD2 (6 bases each). Germline V gene lookup returns CDR1 LGHDT and CDR2 YNNKEL (reference sequence). The CDR3 consists of 16 residues. Between the trimmed V and J ends, which lost 4 bases and 2 bases, there was a span of 17 bases.